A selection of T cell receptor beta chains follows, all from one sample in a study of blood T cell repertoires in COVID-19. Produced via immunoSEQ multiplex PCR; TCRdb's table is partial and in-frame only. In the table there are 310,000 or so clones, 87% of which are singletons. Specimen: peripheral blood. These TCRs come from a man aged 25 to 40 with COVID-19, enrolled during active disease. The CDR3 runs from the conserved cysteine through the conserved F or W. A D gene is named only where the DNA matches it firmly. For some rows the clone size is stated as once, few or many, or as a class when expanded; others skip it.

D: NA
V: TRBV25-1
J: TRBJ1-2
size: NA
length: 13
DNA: TGTGCCAGCAGTGCCCCTGGGACTTATGGCTACACCTTC
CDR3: CASSAPGTYGYTF

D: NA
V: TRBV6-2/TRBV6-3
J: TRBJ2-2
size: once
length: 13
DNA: TGTGCCAGCGGCCCCCGGGGCACCGGGGAGCTGTTTTTT
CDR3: CASGPRGTGELFF

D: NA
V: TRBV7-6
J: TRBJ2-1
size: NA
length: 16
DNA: TGTGCCAGCAGCTTAGTGACGGGGTTAGTGTACAATGAGCAGTTCTTC
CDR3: CASSLVTGLVYNEQFF

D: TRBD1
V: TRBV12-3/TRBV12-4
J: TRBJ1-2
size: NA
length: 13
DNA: TGTGCCAGCAGGGGGACAGGGTACGATGGCTACACCTTC
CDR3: CASRGTGYDGYTF

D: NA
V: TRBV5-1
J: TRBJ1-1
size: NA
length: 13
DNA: TGCGCCAGCAGCTTGGCTCCGGAGCGTGAAGCTTTCTTT
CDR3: CASSLAPEREAFF

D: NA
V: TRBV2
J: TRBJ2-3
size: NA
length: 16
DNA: TGTGCCAGCATGATCGAGGCTATTCCTAGCACAGATACGCAGTATTTT
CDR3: CASMIEAIPSTDTQYF

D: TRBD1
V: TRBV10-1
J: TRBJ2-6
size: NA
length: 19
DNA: TGCGCCAGCAGTGAGTCGACAGGGGGGGGCGCAGGTGGGGCCAACGTCCTGACTTTC
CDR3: CASSESTGGGAGGANVLTF

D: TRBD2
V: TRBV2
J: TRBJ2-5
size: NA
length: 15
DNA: TGTGCCAGCATCAGGAGCGGGGGGCCCCAAGAGACCCAGTACTTC
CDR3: CASIRSGGPQETQYF

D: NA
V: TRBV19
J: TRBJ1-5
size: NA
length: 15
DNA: TGTGCCAGTAGTCTAACAGGGTATAGCAATCAGCCCCAGCATTTT
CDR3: CASSLTGYSNQPQHF

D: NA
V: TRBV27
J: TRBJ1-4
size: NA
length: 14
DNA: TGTGCCAGCAGTCGGGGGTTGTTAGGGGAAAAACTGTTTTTT
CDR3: CASSRGLLGEKLFF

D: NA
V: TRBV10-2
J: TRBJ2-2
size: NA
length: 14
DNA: TGCGCCAGCAGTGAGTTGAGGGAAGCCGGGGAGCTGTTTTTT
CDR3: CASSELREAGELFF

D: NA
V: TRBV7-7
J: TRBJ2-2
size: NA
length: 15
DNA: TGTGCCAGCAGCCGATTGGGACAGAACACCGGGGAGCTGTTTTTT
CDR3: CASSRLGQNTGELFF